This T cell receptor (beta chain) comes out of a study of blood T cells in healthy people across ages. General observations from the study: There was no known CMV status for donors, so expanded clonotype changes were possibly confounded.

Germline loops: CDR1 SQVTM, CDR2 ANQGSEA. The CDR3 is 11 amino acids. The V end was cut by 3 bases, the J end by 7 bases, with 10 bases between. Combining a sample-barcoded 5' primer with a J-beta primer mix, a second PCR ran for roughly 6 to 11 cycles. Each CDR3 protein is one row after TCRdb ran MiXCR on the 5' RACE reads. In the table there are around 1,000,000 distinct CDR3 sequences, about 25% of which are singletons. Concerning this clonotype itself: Its antigen is not known.

The sample also formed part of further work on T cells of mothers and their children.

The chain uses TRBV29-1 and TRBJ2-7, with D possibly TRBD2 on 5 matching bases. The source of this sequence is a girl aged 2-10 years in good health. Specimen: blood. In DNA, the CDR3 is TGCAGCGTTGACCGGGGATGGGAGCAGTACTTC. It specifies CSVDRGWEQYF.